Ten or more counts support the clone carrying this T cell receptor beta chain. The data derive from a study of T cells after yellow fever vaccination. Findings and caveats of the study: The study re-detected most primary-vaccination clones after the booster (96% CD4, almost 90% CD8). High-abundance clonotypes from the bulk population could contaminate FACS-sorted repertoires. Weaker overall, the secondary response nonetheless peaked faster (day 5 versus 15).

CDR1 is DFQATT, CDR2 SNEGSKA, per germline (reference sequence). Trimming removed 0 bases from V and 7 bases from J, with 9 bases in between. This CDR3 has 12 residues. UMIs were added to TCR cDNA along with a universal primer site when it was made by 5'RACE template switching. MiXCR was run by TCRdb on the 5' RACE reads, yielding one entry per CDR3 protein. The sample carries around 46,000 distinct CDR3 sequences, 6.8% recorded once. This rearrangement joins TRBV20-1 to TRBJ1-1; no definite D call. The TCR was taken from a man aged 25 to 40 who received the YFV17D yellow fever vaccine. Specimen: CD8+ T cells not binding an NS4B(214-222) dextramer, sorted from PBMCs, collected 45 days after the yellow fever booster vaccination. The CDR3 reads CSARDYGREAFF. The CDR3 region has the DNA TGCAGTGCTAGAGATTACGGGCGTGAAGCTTTCTTT.